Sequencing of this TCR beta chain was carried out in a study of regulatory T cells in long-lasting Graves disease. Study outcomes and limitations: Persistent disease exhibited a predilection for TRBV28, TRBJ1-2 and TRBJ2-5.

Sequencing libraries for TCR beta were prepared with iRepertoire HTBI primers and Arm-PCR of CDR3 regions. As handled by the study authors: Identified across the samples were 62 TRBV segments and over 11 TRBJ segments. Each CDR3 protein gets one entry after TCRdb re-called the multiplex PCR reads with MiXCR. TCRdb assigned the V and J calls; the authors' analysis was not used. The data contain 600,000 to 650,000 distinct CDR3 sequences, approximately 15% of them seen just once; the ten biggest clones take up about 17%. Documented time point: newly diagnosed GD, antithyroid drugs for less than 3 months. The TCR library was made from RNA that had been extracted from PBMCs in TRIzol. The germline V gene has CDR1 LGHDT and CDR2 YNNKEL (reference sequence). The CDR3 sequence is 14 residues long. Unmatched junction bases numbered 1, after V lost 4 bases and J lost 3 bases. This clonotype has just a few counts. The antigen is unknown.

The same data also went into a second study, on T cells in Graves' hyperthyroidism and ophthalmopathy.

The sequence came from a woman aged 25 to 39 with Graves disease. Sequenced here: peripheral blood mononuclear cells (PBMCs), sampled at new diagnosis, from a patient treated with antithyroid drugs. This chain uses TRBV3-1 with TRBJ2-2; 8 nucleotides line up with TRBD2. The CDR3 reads CASSRRGDTGELFF. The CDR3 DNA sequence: TGTGCCAGCAGCCGGCGGGGGGACACCGGGGAGCTGTTTTTT.